Sequencing of this TCR beta chain was carried out in a study of cytomegalovirus exposure and HLA in healthy donors. The overall study: Earlier findings included roughly 120 million unique TCR beta sequences obtained from roughly 200 million T cells.

The primer mix had 60 Vbeta and 13 Jbeta primers. Here immunoSEQ multiplex PCR was the method, and the copy in TCRdb shows in-frame clones only, minus some. The sample has about 190,000 clones; roughly 84% are singletons. Material for sequencing was PBMCs. The receptor's source is a boy aged 5-17 years in good health and CMV-seronegative.

This chain's CDR3 is CASSPSEVVHEQFF. The CDR3, as DNA: TGCGCCAGCAGCCCTAGTGAAGTCGTGCATGAGCAGTTCTTC. The chain has TRBV5-1 and TRBJ2-1; D gene ambiguous. This CDR3 is built from 14 residues. V gave up 4 bases and J gave up 8 bases, with 16 bases separating them. The germline V gene has CDR1 SGHRS and CDR2 YFSETQ.